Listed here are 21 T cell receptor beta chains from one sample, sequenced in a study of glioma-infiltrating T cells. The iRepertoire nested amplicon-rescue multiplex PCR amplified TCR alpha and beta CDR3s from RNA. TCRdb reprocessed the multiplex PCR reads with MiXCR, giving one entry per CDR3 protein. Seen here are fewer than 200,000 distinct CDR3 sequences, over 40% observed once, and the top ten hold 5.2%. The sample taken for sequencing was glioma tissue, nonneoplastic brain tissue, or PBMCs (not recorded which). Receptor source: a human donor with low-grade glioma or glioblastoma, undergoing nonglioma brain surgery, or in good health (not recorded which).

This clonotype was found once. CDR3: CASSEVYSSNQPQHF. CDR3 nucleotides: TGTGCCAGCAGTGAGGTCTACAGTAGCAATCAGCCCCAGCATTTT. V usage is TRBV6-1 and J usage is TRBJ1-5; D is uncertain. V was clipped by 3 bases and J by 0 bases, with 9 bases between them. This CDR3 is 15 amino acids long. Germline V lookup: CDR1 MNHNS, CDR2 SASEGT.

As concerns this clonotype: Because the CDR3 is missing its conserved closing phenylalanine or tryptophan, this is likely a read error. The CDR3: CSVGVELNEQFL. The CDR3 region has the DNA TGCAGCGTTGGGGTAGAGCTCAATGAGCAGTTCTTA. The rearrangement joins TRBV29-1 to TRBJ2-1; no definite D call. Looked up from germline, CDR1 is SQVTM and CDR2 is ANQGSEA. The V gene lost 4 bases and the J gene lost 6 bases, with 10 bases spanning the gap. The CDR3 loop spans 12 amino acids.

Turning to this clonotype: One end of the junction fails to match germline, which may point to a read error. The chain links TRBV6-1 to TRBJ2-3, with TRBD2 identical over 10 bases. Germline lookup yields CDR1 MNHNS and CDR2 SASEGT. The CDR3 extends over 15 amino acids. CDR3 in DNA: TGTGCCAACGCTCGGACTAGCGGCAGCACAGATAAGCAGTATTTT. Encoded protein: CANARTSGSTDKQYF.

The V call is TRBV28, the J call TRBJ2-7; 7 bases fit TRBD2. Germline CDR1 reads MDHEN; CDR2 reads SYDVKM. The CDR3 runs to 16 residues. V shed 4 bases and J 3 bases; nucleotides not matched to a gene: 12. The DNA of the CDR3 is TGTGCCAGCAGTTCTACCACTAGCGTGAGGTTCTACGAGCAGTACTTC. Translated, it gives CASSSTTSVRFYEQYF.

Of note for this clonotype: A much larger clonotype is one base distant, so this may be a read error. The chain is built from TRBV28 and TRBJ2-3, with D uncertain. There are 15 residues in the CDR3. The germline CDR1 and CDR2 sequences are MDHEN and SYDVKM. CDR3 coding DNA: TGTTCCAGCAGTTTAGATAGGAAAGATATAGATACGCAGTATTTT. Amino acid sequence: CSSSLDRKDIDTQYF. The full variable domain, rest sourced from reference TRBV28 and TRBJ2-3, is DVKVTQSSRYLVKRTGEKVFLECVQDMDHENMFWYRQDPGLGLRLIYFSYDVKMKEKGDIPEGYSVSREKKERFSLILESASTNQTSMYLCSSSLDRKDIDTQYFGPGTRLTVL.

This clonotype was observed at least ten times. Here the CDR3 reads CASSNQRGQGRELEAFF. CDR3 nucleotides: TGTGCCAGCAGTAACCAAAGGGGGCAGGGCCGCGAGCTCGAAGCTTTCTTT. The chain uses TRBV6-1 and TRBJ1-1; 7 bases fit TRBD1. J lost 8 bases, V lost 5 bases, and 20 bases had no gene match. The CDR3 consists of 17 residues. CDR1 MNHNS and CDR2 SASEGT come from the germline V gene.

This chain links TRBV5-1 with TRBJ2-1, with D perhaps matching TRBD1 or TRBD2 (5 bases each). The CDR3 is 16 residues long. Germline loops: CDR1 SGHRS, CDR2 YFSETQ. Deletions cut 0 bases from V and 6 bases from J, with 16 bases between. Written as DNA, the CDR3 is TGCGCCAGCAGCTTGGCCATTTGGGACCAGGGCAATGAGCAGTTCTTC. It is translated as CASSLAIWDQGNEQFF.

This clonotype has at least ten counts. Here the CDR3 DNA reads TGCGCCAGCAGTGGTATAGCGGGACTTCCTGAGCAGTTCTTC. Its translation: CASSGIAGLPEQFF. The chain recombines TRBV10-2 with TRBJ2-1; 8 bases agree with TRBD2. Germline V gene lookup returns CDR1 WSHSY and CDR2 SAAADI. V lost 4 bases and J lost 9; bases outside the gene matches: 8. The CDR3 extends over 14 amino acids.

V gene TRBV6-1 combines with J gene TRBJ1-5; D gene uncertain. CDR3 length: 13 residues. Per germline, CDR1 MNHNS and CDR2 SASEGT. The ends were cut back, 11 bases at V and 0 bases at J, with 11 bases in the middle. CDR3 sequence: CASHTDSNQPQHF. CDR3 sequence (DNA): TGTGCCTCTCACACCGATAGCAATCAGCCCCAGCATTTT.

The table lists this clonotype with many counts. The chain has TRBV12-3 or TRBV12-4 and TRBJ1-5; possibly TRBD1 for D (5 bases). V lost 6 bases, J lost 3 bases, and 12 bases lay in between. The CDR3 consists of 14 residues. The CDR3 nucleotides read TGTGCCAGCAGCCGAGACAGTTCCAATCAGCCCCAGCATTTT. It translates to CASSRDSSNQPQHF.

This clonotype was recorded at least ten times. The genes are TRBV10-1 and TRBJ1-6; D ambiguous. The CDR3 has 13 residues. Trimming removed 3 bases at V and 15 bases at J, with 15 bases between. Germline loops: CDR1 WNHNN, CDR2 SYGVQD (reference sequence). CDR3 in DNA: TGCGCCAGCAGTGATAGCCAGAATCGGATCCTCCACTTT. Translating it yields CASSDSQNRILHF.

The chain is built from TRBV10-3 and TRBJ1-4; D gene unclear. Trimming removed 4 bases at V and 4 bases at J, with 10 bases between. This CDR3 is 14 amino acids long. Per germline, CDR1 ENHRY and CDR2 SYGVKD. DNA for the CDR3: TGTGCCATCAGTGGTGTGGGATTTAATGAAAAACTGTTTTTT. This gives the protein CAISGVGFNEKLFF.

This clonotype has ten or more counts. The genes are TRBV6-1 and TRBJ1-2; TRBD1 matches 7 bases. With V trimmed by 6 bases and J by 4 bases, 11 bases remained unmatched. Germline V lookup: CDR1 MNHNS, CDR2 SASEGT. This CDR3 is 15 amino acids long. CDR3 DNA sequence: TGTGCCAGCAGCATAGACAGGGCGGAAGGCTATGGCTACACCTTC. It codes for CASSIDRAEGYGYTF.

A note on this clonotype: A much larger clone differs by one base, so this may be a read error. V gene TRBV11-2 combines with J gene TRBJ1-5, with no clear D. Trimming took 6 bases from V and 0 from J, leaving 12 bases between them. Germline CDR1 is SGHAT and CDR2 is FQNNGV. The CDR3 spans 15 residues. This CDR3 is CASRLSGYSNQPQHF. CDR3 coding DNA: TGTGCCAGCAGATTATCAGGTTATAGCAATCAGCCCCAGCATTTT. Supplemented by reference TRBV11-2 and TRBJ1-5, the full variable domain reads EAGVAQSPRYKIIEKRQSVAFWCNPISGHATLYWYQQILGQGPKLLIQFQNNGVVDDSQLPKDRFSAERLKGVDSTLKIQPAKLEDSAVYLCASRLSGYSNQPQHFGDGTRLSIL.

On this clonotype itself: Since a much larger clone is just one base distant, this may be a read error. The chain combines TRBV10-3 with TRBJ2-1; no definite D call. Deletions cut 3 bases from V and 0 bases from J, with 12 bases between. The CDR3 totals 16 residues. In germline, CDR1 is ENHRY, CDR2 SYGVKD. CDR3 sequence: CAISDAGLSSYNEQFF. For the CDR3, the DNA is TGTGCCATCAGTGATGCCGGCCTTAGCTCCTACAATGAGCAGTTCTTC.

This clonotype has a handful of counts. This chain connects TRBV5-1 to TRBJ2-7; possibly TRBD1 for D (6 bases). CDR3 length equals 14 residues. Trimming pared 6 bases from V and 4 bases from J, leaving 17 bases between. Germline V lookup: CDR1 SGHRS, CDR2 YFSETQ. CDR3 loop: CASKEQGMMYEQYF. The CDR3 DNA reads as TGCGCCAGCAAAGAACAGGGTATGATGTACGAGCAGTACTTC.

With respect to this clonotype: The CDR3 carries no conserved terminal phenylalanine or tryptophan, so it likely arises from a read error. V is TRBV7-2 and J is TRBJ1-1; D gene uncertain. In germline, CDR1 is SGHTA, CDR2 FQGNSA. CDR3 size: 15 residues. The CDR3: CVSSSEGLEGTEAFI. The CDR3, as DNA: TGTGTCAGCAGCTCCGAAGGACTCGAGGGCACTGAAGCTTTCATT.

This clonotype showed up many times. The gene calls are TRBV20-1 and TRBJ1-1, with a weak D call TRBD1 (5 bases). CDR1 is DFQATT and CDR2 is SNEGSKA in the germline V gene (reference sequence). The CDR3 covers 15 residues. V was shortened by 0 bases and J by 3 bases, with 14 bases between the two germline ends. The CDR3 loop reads CSARDPIGGYTEAFF. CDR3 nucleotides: TGCAGTGCTAGAGATCCCATTGGGGGTTACACTGAAGCTTTCTTT.

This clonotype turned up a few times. CDR3 in amino acids: CASSLAQGGTYTEAFF. In nucleotides, the CDR3 is TGTGCCAGCAGCTTAGCCCAGGGGGGGACCTACACTGAAGCTTTCTTT. V is TRBV7-9 and J is TRBJ1-1; 7 bases are shared with TRBD1. This CDR3 contains 16 residues. V lost 0 bases, J lost 3 bases, and 7 bases stayed unmatched. Germline-derived CDR1 and CDR2 are SEHNR and FQNEAQ (reference sequence).

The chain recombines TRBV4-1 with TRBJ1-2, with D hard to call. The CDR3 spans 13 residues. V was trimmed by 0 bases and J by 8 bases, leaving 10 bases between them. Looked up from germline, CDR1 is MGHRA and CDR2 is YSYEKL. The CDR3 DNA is TGCGCCAGCAGCCAAGATGCCACCCGGGGCTACACCTTC. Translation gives CASSQDATRGYTF.

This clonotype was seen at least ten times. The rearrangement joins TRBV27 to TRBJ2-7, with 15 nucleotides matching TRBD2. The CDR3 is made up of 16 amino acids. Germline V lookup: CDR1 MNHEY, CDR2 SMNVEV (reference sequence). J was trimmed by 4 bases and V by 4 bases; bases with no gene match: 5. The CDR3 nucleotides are TGTGCCAGCAGTTCGGGACTAGCGGGAGGATTTTACGAGCAGTACTTC. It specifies CASSSGLAGGFYEQYF.